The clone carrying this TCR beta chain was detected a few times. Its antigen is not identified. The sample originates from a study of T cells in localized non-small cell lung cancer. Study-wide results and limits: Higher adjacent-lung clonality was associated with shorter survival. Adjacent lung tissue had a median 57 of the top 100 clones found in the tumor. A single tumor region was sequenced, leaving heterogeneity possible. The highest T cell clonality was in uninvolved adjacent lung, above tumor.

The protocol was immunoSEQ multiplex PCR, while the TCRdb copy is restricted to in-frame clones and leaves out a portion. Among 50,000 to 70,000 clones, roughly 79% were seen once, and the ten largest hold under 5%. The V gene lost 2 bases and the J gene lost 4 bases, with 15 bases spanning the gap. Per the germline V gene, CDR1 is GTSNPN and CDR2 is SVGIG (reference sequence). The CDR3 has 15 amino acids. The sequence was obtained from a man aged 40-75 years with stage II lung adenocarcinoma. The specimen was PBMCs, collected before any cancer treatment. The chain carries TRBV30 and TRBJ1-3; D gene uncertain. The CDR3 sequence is CAWSMWAGLGNTIYF. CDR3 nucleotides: TGTGCCTGGAGTATGTGGGCAGGTTTAGGAAACACCATATATTTT.